Presented here are 22 T cell receptor beta chains from one specimen sequenced in a study of beta chain features in type 1 diabetes. Points from the study as a whole: Researchers report that Type 1 diabetes patients had moderately but significantly shorter TCRB CDR3s across all four CD4+ subsets.

Reverse transcription of all isolated RNA meant that expressed TCRB transcripts were sequenced. Method: immunoSEQ multiplex PCR; TCRdb's copy keeps in-frame clones and lacks some. The sample lists about 150,000 clones; around a tenth were seen once. Which antigens these TCRs recognize remains unknown. Input material: central memory CD4+ T cells from blood. The source is a man in his thirties or forties with type 1 diabetes.

The chain combines TRBV2 with TRBJ2-1; D gene unclear. Germline V gene data show CDR1 as SNHLY and CDR2 as FYNNEI. The CDR3 is 12 amino acids. The V gene lost 3 bases and the J gene lost 12 bases, with 12 bases spanning the gap. The CDR3 region is CASSERSYTQFF. As DNA, the CDR3 is TGTGCCAGCAGTGAGAGGAGCTACACGCAGTTCTTC.

This chain connects TRBV7-9 to TRBJ2-3; 7 nucleotides agree with TRBD1. This CDR3 comprises 15 residues. Trimming removed 3 bases from V and 3 bases from J; junction bases left unmatched: 6. Germline lookup yields CDR1 SEHNR and CDR2 FQNEAQ (reference sequence). For the CDR3, the DNA is TGTGCCAGCAGCTTTCCGACAGGGAAGACAGATACGCAGTATTTT. This encodes CASSFPTGKTDTQYF.

This clone was seen more than once but under ten times. V and J are TRBV7-2 and TRBJ2-1; D may be TRBD2 (6 bases). This CDR3 is 12 amino acids long. Germline assignment: CDR1 SGHTA and CDR2 FQGNSA. V was cut by 5 bases and J by 9 bases, with 11 bases left in between. The CDR3 sequence is CASSIGRGEQFF. Written as DNA, the CDR3 is TGTGCCAGCAGCATCGGGAGAGGTGAGCAGTTCTTC.

This sequence joins TRBV7-9 and TRBJ2-5, with 9 bases lining up with TRBD2. CDR1 is SEHNR and CDR2 is FQNEAQ in the germline V gene (reference sequence). Germline trimming cut 4 bases from V and 4 bases from J; bases unmatched to any gene: 7. The CDR3 is made up of 15 amino acids. In nucleotides, the CDR3 is TGTGCCAGCAGCTGGAATAGCGGGAGCAGAGAGACCCAGTACTTC. This gives the protein CASSWNSGSRETQYF.

V is TRBV6-5 and J is TRBJ1-1; D remains unclear. Trimming removed 5 bases at V and 1 base at J, with 14 bases between. The CDR3 covers 15 residues. Germline V gene sequence: CDR1 MNHEY, CDR2 SVGAGI. The CDR3 spells CASSLSVTGNTEAFF. The CDR3 nucleotides are TGTGCCAGCAGTCTCAGTGTTACGGGGAACACTGAAGCTTTCTTT.

The J gene is TRBJ2-7, the V gene TRBV27, with 9 bases fitting TRBD1. Germline loops: CDR1 MNHEY, CDR2 SMNVEV (reference sequence). Germline trimming cut 4 bases from V and 10 bases from J; bases unmatched to any gene: 11. The CDR3 is made up of 14 amino acids. The CDR3 protein is CASSSTPGQGTQYF. CDR3 sequence (DNA): TGTGCCAGCAGTTCAACGCCGGGACAGGGAACCCAGTACTTC.

This chain connects TRBV14 to TRBJ2-5; D is possibly TRBD1 (5 bases). V shed 2 bases and J shed 4 bases, with 8 bases lying between them. CDR1 is SGHDN and CDR2 is FVKESK in the germline V gene. The CDR3 covers 13 residues. The CDR3 nucleotides read TGTGCCAGCAGCCAACAGGGAACAGAGACCCAGTACTTC. Translating gives CASSQQGTETQYF.

This clone showed up many times. The J gene is TRBJ2-7, the V gene TRBV23-1; D might be TRBD1 (6 bases). TRBV23-1 counts as an open reading frame of uncertain function. The ends were cut back, 7 bases at V and 3 bases at J, with 22 bases in the middle. The CDR3 runs to 16 residues. The CDR3 loop is CASKGVLKGTNYEQYF. DNA for the CDR3: TGCGCCAGCAAGGGGGTTTTGAAGGGGACAAACTACGAGCAGTACTTC.

This chain joins TRBV29-1 and TRBJ2-2, with TRBD1 identical over 10 bases. With 7 bases clipped from V and 4 bases from J, the junction kept 9 bases outside the gene matches. This CDR3 comprises 15 residues. Germline V gives CDR1 SQVTM, CDR2 ANQGSEA. For the CDR3, the DNA is TGCAGCGCGAGGACAGGGGGTGACAGCACCGGGGAGCTGTTTTTT. Encoded protein: CSARTGGDSTGELFF.

The sample holds a few counts of this clone. The V gene is TRBV9, the J gene TRBJ2-6; D unclear. Trimming took off 1 base at V and 4 bases at J, with 6 bases between the two ends. In germline, CDR1 is SGDLS, CDR2 YYNGEE. The CDR3 is 14 residues long. The CDR3 is CASSVRVGANVLTF. DNA of the CDR3: TGTGCCAGCAGCGTACGCGTAGGGGCCAACGTCCTGACTTTC.

In its sample, this clone was seen a few times. The V and J genes are TRBV7-3 and TRBJ2-1, with 8 bases aligning to TRBD2. Germline assignment: CDR1 SGHTA and CDR2 FQGTGA. The CDR3 totals 15 residues. V lost 2 bases to trimming and J lost 6 bases; unmatched junction nucleotides: 6. The CDR3 nucleotides are TGTGCCAGCAGCTTAGGAGCGGGAGTAAGCAATGAGCAGTTCTTC. Protein product: CASSLGAGVSNEQFF.

The V and J genes are TRBV11-3 and TRBJ2-1; 9 bases are shared with TRBD2. This CDR3 has 15 amino acids. The V segment lost 5 bases and the J segment 4 bases; nucleotides outside the gene matches: 6. The germline gives CDR1 SGHNT, CDR2 YENEEA. As DNA, the CDR3 is TGTGCCAGCAGCCGAGGGACTAGCTTGTACAATGAGCAGTTCTTC. Protein product: CASSRGTSLYNEQFF.

This clone was recorded a few times. This chain uses TRBV4-3 with TRBJ1-2, with a possible D match to TRBD1 (5 bases). This CDR3 is 15 amino acids long. Germline CDR1 LGHNA, CDR2 YSLEER. Trimming shortened V by 0 bases and J by 2 bases, and 10 bases separated the two germline ends. The DNA for the CDR3 is TGCGCCAGCAGCCAAGAGACAGAGCCCAACTATGGCTACACCTTC. Translation: CASSQETEPNYGYTF.

The sample holds a few counts of this clone. The genes are TRBV4-3 and TRBJ2-5; 7 bases agree with TRBD1. The CDR3 is made up of 15 amino acids. CDR1 and CDR2 from the germline V gene are LGHNA and YSLEER. Trimming took 3 bases from V and 5 from J; bases not matched to a gene: 9. In DNA, the CDR3 is TGCGCCAGCAGCCAGTTACAGGGGCCAGGGGAGACCCAGTACTTC. Protein product: CASSQLQGPGETQYF.

This clone was found a few times. The chain employs TRBV28 and TRBJ1-2; no clear D. V lost 8 bases and J lost 7, with 14 bases in between. The CDR3 covers 12 residues. Germline CDR1 MDHEN, CDR2 SYDVKM. Here the CDR3 reads CASEERVGGYTF. In DNA, the CDR3 is TGTGCCAGCGAGGAGAGGGTTGGTGGCTACACCTTC.

This clone appeared a few times. The genes are TRBV9 and TRBJ2-5, with D perhaps TRBD1 (5 bases). This CDR3 spans 12 amino acids. The V end lost 7 bases, the J end lost 4 bases, and 11 bases lay between the germline ends. CDR1 is SGDLS, CDR2 YYNGEE, per germline. In DNA, the CDR3 is TGTGCCAGCGCGAAAGGGGCAGAGACCCAGTACTTC. Residues: CASAKGAETQYF.

This clone occurred a few times. This chain's CDR3 is CASSGVTSGSRAYEQYF. CDR3 bases: TGTGCCAGCAGCGGGGTGACTAGCGGGAGTCGGGCCTACGAGCAGTACTTC. This chain joins TRBV2 and TRBJ2-7; 12 bases align to TRBD2. The CDR3 length is 17 residues. V lost 6 bases, J lost 2 bases, and 11 bases stayed unmatched. Germline lookup yields CDR1 SNHLY and CDR2 FYNNEI.

This clone has only a few counts. The chain recombines TRBV11-1 with TRBJ2-5; 8 bases are shared with TRBD2. Germline lookup yields CDR1 SGHAT and CDR2 FQDESV (reference sequence). J lost 5 bases, V lost 5 bases, and 10 bases had no gene match. This CDR3 contains 15 residues. The CDR3 DNA is TGTGCCAGCAGCCTTCGGACAGCGGGAGCCGAGACCCAGTACTTC. Amino acid sequence: CASSLRTAGAETQYF.

Comments on this clone: This likely comes from a read error, as the CDR3 has no conserved phenylalanine or tryptophan at its end. It is unclear where the CDR3 begins or ends on the DNA, so no DNA is shown, and the CDR3 is as TCRdb lists it. The rearrangement joins TRBV29-1 to TRBJ2-3; the DNA was not used to check the table's D call, TRBD2. Germline CDR1 SQVTM, CDR2 ANQGSEA. The CDR3 extends over 10 residues, inclusive of both ends. CDR3 in amino acids: CSAVKAGLDI.

V gene TRBV11-2 combines with J gene TRBJ1-1, with 8 bases matching TRBD1. The CDR3 runs to 14 residues. V shed 4 bases, J shed 3 bases, and the junction held 4 bases outside the gene matches. The germline CDR1 and CDR2 sequences are SGHAT and FQNNGV. In DNA form, the CDR3 reads TGTGCCAGCAGCTCTGTGACAGGGGACACTGAAGCTTTCTTT. This sequence encodes CASSSVTGDTEAFF.

J is TRBJ1-4 and V is TRBV5-4; D is ambiguous. The CDR3 runs 15 residues. Looked up from germline, CDR1 is SGHNT and CDR2 is YYREEE (reference sequence). Trimming removed 4 bases from V and 6 bases from J, with 16 bases in between. CDR3 DNA: TGTGCCAGCAGCGCCTCCGGGAGGTTAGATGAAAAACTGTTTTTT. Its translation: CASSASGRLDEKLFF. Supplemented by reference TRBV5-4 and TRBJ1-4, the full variable domain reads ETGVTQSPTHLIKTRGQQVTLRCSSQSGHNTVSWYQQALGQGPQFIFQYYREEENGRGNFPPRFSGLQFPNYSSELNVNALELDDSALYLCASSASGRLDEKLFFGSGTQLSVL.

V gene TRBV30 combines with J gene TRBJ2-1, with 10 bases fitting TRBD2. The CDR3 length is 15 residues. Germline-derived CDR1 and CDR2 are GTSNPN and SVGIG (reference sequence). V dropped 0 bases and J dropped 5; count of bases not matched to a gene: 4. The chain's CDR3 is CAWSVLLAGDNEQFF. Here the CDR3 DNA reads TGTGCCTGGAGTGTTTTGCTAGCGGGGGACAATGAGCAGTTCTTC.